This T cell receptor (beta chain) was captured by sequencing in a study of memory CD4+ T cells and cytomegalovirus serostatus (dated by TCRdb to the late 2010s). Study-wide context: The 35 or so healthy Belgian adults in the cohort included 9 who were CMV seropositive and around 25 who were CMV seronegative. To replicate a published TCR-based CMV serostatus classifier, the study sequenced CD4+ memory TCRbeta repertoires from a Belgian cohort whose cytomegalovirus serostatus was known. Points the paper makes about the study in general: Of under 200 previously reported CMV-associated TCRbeta sequences, about 72 appeared in the CD4+ memory repertoires, each in one to five individuals. CMV serostatus prediction reached a median bootstrapped AUC of 0.95 with the original framework and just under 0.93 with a US-trained random forest. Only CD4+CD45RO+ memory cells were sequenced, in contrast to the original study, in which naive and memory CD4+ and CD8+ populations were covered. The results were interpreted as suggesting that the CMV-associated TCR signature is mostly present in the CD4+ memory repertoire. On the Belgian cohort, the classifier based on the original framework reached a median bootstrapped AUC of 0.95, with a 95% CI of 0.76-1.00.

Genomic DNA was extracted from sorted cells with the Quick-DNA Microprep Kit. TCRbeta DNA was amplified with the immunoSEQ hsTCRbeta kit following the manufacturer's protocol. TCRbeta libraries were sequenced on an Illumina MiSeq instrument. In the original analysis: Once out-of-frame sequences had been removed, millions of distinct TCRbeta sequences were left, which works out to an average of around 67,000 per individual. Each individual was scored by the count of fewer than 200 previously reported CMV-associated TCRbeta sequences and the total productive distinct TCRbeta count. A beta-binomial model was reimplemented in Python, and scikit-learn random forests with default parameters were trained on US cohort data. Classifier performance on the Belgian cohort was summarized as median AUC with percentile confidence intervals calculated over 10,000 bootstrap iterations. TCRdb holds this immuneACCESS table with in-frame rearrangements only. Some clones are missing; in checked studies, unresolved V genes explain under half, and the rest has no known cause. V and J calls and clone size are copied from that table; D and trimming were computed from the DNA. This sample has 50,000 or so clones in its table, and around 77% of those were observed once. Of the sample, under 2% is held by the ten largest clones.

Single viable CD3+CD4+CD8-CD45RO+ cells were sorted as memory CD4+ T cells on a FACSAria II. CMV serostatus was determined with a Roche Elecsys assay detecting serum IgG against CMV pp150, pp28, p38 and p52. Following thawing, total CD4+ T cells were enriched through positive selection using CD4 magnetic microbeads. Samples originated from another study that specifically interrogated the CD4+ T cell memory repertoire. Peripheral blood mononuclear cells were isolated and cryopreserved according to standard operating procedures, and serum was kept at -80 degrees C. CD3-PerCP (BW264/56), CD4-APC (RPA-T4), CD45RO-PE (UCHT1) and CD8-Pacific Orange (3B5) antibodies were used for staining, and non-viable cells were excluded with Sytox blue. From its cysteine to its phenylalanine, the CDR3 spans 19 amino acids. The only DNA kept is the CDR3, 57 bases in frame from the first base. Trimming removed 1 base from V and 0 bases from J, leaving 16 bases between the germline ends. From a lookup of the germline V gene, CDR1 and CDR2 are MNHNS and SASEGT.

For this clone: This receptor's antigen is unknown. The input lacks base qualities; no much larger clone sits a single base away.

This TCR came from an adult in good health and CMV-seronegative. The sample taken for sequencing was memory CD4+ T cells from blood. The chain was built from TRBV6-1 and TRBJ1-6; TRBD1 could be the D gene, as 6 bases match. The CDR3 reads as follows: CASSEEGGGHFSYNSPLHF. The DNA is TGTGCCAGCAGTGAAGAAGGGGGGGGACACTTCTCCTATAATTCACCCCTCCACTTT.